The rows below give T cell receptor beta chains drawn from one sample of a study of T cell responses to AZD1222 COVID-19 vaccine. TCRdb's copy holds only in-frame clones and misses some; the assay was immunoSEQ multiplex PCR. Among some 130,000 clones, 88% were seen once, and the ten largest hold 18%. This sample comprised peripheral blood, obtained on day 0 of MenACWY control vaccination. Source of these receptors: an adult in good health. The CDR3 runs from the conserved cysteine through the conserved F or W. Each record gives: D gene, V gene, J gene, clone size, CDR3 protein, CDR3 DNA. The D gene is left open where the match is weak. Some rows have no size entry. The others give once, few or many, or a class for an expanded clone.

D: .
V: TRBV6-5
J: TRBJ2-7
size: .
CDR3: CASRQTSAGYEQYF
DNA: TGTGCCAGCAGGCAGACGTCCGCAGGGTACGAGCAGTACTTC

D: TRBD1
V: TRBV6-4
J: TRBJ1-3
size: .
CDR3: CASSDSPRTGAGNTIYF
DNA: TGTGCCAGCAGTGACTCTCCGAGGACAGGGGCTGGAAACACCATATATTTT

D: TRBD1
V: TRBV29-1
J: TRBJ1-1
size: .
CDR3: CSGGDRATEAFF
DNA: TGCAGCGGTGGCGACAGGGCCACTGAAGCTTTCTTT

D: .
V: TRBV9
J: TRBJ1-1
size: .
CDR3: CASSALDSLNTEAFF
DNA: TGTGCCAGCAGCGCATTAGACAGCCTGAACACTGAAGCTTTCTTT

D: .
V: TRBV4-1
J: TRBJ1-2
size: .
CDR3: CASSQEGRPNYGYTF
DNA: TGCGCCAGCAGCCAAGAAGGCAGACCTAACTATGGCTACACCTTC

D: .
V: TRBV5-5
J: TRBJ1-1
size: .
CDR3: CASSLGPEEMAEAFF
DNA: TGTGCCAGCAGCTTGGGCCCGGAGGAAATGGCTGAAGCTTTCTTT

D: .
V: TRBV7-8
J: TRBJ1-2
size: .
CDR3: CASSLAWSWSKSYGYTF
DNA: TGTGCCAGCAGCTTAGCGTGGTCGTGGTCGAAGAGCTATGGCTACACCTTC

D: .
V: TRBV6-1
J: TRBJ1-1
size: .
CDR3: CASSEPRAFF
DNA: TGTGCCAGCAGTGAACCGCGAGCTTTCTTT

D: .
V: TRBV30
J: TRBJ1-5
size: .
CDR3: CAWSVPGWGQPQHF
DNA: TGTGCCTGGAGTGTACCAGGGTGGGGACAGCCCCAGCATTTT

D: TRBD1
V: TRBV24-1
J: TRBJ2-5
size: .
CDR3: CATSDLGRGPQETQYF
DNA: TGTGCCACCAGTGATTTGGGCAGGGGGCCCCAAGAGACCCAGTACTTC

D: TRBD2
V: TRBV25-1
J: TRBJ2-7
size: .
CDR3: CASSVLTGRTYEQYF
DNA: TGTGCCAGCAGTGTCCTGACCGGGAGGACCTACGAGCAGTACTTC

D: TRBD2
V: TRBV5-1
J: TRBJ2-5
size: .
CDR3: CASSRAGGRETQYF
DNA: TGCGCCAGCAGCCGAGCGGGAGGGAGGGAGACCCAGTACTTC

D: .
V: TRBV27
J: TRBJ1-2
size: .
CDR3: CASSLYGGQGGYTF
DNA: TGTGCCAGCAGTTTATATGGGGGGCAAGGAGGCTACACCTTC

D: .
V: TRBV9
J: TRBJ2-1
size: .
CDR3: CASSLSGSGYNEQFF
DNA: TGTGCCAGCAGTCTCAGCGGGTCAGGGTACAATGAGCAGTTCTTC

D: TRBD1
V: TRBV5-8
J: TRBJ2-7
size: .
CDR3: CASSKDRGLYEQYF
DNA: TGTGCCAGCAGCAAGGACAGGGGGCTTTACGAGCAGTACTTC

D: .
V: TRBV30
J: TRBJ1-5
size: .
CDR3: CAWRTPGPRGHF
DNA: TGTGCCTGGAGGACCCCCGGGCCCCGAGGGCATTTT

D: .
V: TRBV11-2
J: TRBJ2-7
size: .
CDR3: CASSPITGNSYEQYF
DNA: TGTGCCAGCAGCCCGATAACGGGGAACTCCTACGAGCAGTACTTC

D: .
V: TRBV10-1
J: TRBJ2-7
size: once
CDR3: CASSDRASSYEQYF
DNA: TGCGCCAGCAGTGACAGGGCCTCCTCCTACGAGCAGTACTTC

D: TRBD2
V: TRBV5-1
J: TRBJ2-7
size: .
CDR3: CASSLWEGAYEQYF
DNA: TGCGCCAGCAGCTTGTGGGAGGGAGCCTACGAGCAGTACTTC

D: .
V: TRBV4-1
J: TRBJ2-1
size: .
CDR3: CASSPEAYNEQFF
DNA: TGCGCCAGCAGCCCGGAGGCTTACAATGAGCAGTTCTTC

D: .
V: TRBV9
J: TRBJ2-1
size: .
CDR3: CASSVDAGSYNEQFF
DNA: TGTGCCAGCAGCGTAGATGCGGGCTCCTACAATGAGCAGTTCTTC